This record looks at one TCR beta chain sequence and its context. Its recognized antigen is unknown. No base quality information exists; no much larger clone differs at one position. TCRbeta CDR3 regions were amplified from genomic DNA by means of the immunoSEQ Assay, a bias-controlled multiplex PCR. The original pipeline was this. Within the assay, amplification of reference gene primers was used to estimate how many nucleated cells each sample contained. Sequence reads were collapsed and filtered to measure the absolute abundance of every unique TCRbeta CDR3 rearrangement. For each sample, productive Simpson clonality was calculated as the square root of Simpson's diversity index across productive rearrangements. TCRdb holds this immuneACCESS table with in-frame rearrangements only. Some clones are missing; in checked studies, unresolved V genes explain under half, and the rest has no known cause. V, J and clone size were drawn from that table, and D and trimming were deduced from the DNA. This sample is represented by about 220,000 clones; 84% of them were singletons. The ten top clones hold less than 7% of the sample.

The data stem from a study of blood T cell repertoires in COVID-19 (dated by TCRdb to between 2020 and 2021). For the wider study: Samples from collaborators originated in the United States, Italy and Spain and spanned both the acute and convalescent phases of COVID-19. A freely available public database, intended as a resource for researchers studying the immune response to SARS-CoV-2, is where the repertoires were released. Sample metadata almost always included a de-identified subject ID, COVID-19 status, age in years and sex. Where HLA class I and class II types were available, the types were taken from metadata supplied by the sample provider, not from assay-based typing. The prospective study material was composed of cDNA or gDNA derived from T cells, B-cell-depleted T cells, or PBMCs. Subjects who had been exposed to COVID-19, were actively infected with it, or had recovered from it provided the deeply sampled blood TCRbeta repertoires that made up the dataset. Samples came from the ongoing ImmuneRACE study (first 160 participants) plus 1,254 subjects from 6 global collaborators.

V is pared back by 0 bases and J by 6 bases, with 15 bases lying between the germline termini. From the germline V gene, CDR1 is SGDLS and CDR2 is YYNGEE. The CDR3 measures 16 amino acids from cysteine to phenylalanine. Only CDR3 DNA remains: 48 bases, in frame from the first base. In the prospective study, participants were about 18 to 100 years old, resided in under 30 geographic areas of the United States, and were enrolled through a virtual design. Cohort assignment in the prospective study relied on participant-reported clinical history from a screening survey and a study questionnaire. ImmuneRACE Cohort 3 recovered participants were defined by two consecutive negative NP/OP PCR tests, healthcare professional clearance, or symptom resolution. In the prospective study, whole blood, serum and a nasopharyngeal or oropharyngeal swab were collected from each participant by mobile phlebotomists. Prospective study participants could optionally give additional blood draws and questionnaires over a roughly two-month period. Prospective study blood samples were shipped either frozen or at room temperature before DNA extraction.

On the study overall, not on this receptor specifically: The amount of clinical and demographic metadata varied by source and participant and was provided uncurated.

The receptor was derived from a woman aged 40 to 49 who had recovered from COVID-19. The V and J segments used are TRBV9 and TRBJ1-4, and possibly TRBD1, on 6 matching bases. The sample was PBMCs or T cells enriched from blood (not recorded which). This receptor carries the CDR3 CASSVGTARSHEKLFF. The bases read TGTGCCAGCAGCGTAGGGACAGCCAGAAGCCATGAAAAACTGTTTTTT.